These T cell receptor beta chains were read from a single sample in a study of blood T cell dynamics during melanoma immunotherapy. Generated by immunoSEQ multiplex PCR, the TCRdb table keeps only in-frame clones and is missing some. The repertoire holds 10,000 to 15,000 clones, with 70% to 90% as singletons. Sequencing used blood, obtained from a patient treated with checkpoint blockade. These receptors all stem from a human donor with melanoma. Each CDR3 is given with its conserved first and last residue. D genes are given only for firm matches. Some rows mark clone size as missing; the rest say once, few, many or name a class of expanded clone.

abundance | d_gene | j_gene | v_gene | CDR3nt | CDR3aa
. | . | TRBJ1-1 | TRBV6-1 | TGTGCCAGCAGTGAACAAGAGAACACTGAAGCTTTCTTT | CASSEQENTEAFF
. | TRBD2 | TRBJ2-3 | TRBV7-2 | TGTGCCAGCAGCTTTTGGCTAGCGGGGGTACTGCAAGATACGCAGTATTTT | CASSFWLAGVLQDTQYF
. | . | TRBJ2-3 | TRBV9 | TGTGCCAGCAGCGTAGGACGGGGTGGGCGGGACGCGCGGGATACGCAGTATTTT | CASSVGRGGRDARDTQYF
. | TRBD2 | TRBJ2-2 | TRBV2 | TGTGCCAGCAGTGAAGGAGTAGCGGGGGGGCCCGGGGAGCTGTTTTTT | CASSEGVAGGPGELFF
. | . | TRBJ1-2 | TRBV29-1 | TGCAGCGTTGGCAGGGTTACAGCTAACTATGGCTACACCTTC | CSVGRVTANYGYTF
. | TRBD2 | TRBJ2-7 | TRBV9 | TGTGCCAGCAGCGTAGGGTCTAGCGGCCCCTACGAGCAGTACTTC | CASSVGSSGPYEQYF
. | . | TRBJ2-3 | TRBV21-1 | TGTGCCAGCAGCAAAGGTCTCCTAGCGGGGATGTCGGGGACAGATACGCAGTATTTT | CASSKGLLAGMSGTDTQYF
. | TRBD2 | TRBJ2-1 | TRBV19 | TGTGCCAGTAGTTTAGCCCCCCGACTAGCGAGGGATGAGCAGTTCTTC | CASSLAPRLARDEQFF
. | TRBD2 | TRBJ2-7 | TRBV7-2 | TGTGCCAGCAGCTTAGGTTTTAGCGGGAGCCCCTCCTACGAGCAGTACTTC | CASSLGFSGSPSYEQYF
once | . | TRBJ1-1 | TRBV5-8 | TGTGCCAGCAGACTAACTTGGGGCACTGAAGCTTTCTTT | CASRLTWGTEAFF
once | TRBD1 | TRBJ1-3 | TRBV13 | TGTGCCAGCAGCTTAACAGGGGCGCGGGACACCATATATTTT | CASSLTGARDTIYF
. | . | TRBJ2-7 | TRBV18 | TGTGCCAGCTCATCACCCGGCAGAGACACCTACGAGCAGTACTTC | CASSSPGRDTYEQYF
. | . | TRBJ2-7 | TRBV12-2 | TGTGCAAGTCGCCATAGGTCCGAGCAGTACTTC | CASRHRSEQYF
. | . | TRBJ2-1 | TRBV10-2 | TGCGCCAGCAGTGAGGGGCGGAGCTCCTACAATGAGCAGTTCTTC | CASSEGRSSYNEQFF
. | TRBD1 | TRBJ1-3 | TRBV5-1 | TGCGCCAGCAGGCCCGGGACAGTACACCAACTCTCTGGAAACACCATATATTTT | CASRPGTVHQLSGNTIYF
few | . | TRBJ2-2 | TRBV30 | TGTGCCTGGAGTCCTTTTGGGGAGCTGTTTTTT | CAWSPFGELFF
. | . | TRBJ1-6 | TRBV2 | TGTGCCAGCAGTGACGCAGGGTCTAATTCACCCCTCCACTTT | CASSDAGSNSPLHF
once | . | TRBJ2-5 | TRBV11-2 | TGTGCCAGCAGCCCGACGGGGGAAAGGGAGACCCAGTACTTC | CASSPTGERETQYF
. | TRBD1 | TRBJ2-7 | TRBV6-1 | TGTGCCAGCAGCGATTTGACAGGGTTTAAGGACGAGCAGTACTTC | CASSDLTGFKDEQYF
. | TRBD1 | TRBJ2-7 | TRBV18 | TGTGCCAGCTCACCACCTTCAGTACAGGGGCGAGGCGAGCAGTACTTC | CASSPPSVQGRGEQYF
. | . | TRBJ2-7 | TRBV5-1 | TGCGCCAGCAGCTTGGCTGTTGGTGGGGACACCTACGAGCAGTACTTC | CASSLAVGGDTYEQYF
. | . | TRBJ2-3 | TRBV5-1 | TGCGCCAGCAGCTTGGAGTCCGGGTTGCCCACAGATACGCAGTATTTT | CASSLESGLPTDTQYF
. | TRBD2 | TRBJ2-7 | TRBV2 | TGTGCCAGCAGTGATCCTCTAGCGGGGGGGCCTTTTGGGCAGTACTTC | CASSDPLAGGPFGQYF
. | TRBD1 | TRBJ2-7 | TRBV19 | TGTGCCAGTAGACCTGGGACAGGGATCTACGAGCAGTACTTC | CASRPGTGIYEQYF
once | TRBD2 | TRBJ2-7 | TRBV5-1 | TGCGCCAGCAGCTTGTTAACTAGCGGGGGCCTTTTCTACGAGCAGTACTTC | CASSLLTSGGLFYEQYF
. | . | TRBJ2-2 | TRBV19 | TGTGCCAGTAGTATTTCCGGACGGGGTTACACCGGGGAGCTGTTTTTT | CASSISGRGYTGELFF
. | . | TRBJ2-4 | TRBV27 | TGTGCCAGCAGGGATGGGGGGACCAAAAACATTCAGTACTTC | CASRDGGTKNIQYF
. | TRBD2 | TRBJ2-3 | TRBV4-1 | TGCGCCAGCAGGATGTTAGCGGGAACAGATACGCAGTATTTT | CASRMLAGTDTQYF